A single sample gave rise to the 29 T cell receptor beta chains below, sequenced in a study of cytomegalovirus exposure and HLA in healthy donors. The study ran its PCR with 60 Vbeta and 13 Jbeta primers. Profiling relied on immunoSEQ multiplex PCR, and the TCRdb table lists in-frame clones only, not all of them. The data contain fewer than 100,000 clones, 79% of them seen just once; the ten biggest clones take up approximately 3.8%. Sample: PBMCs. The receptors were sampled from a woman between 35 and 50 years old in good health and CMV-seronegative.

The chain recombines TRBV29-1 with TRBJ1-1; no reliable D call. Germline loops: CDR1 SQVTM, CDR2 ANQGSEA. CDR3 length equals 11 residues. V was shortened by 7 bases and J by 4 bases, with 10 bases between the two germline ends. The DNA for the CDR3 is TGCAGCGCGGGGTGGGGCACTGAAGCTTTCTTT. It is translated as CSAGWGTEAFF. Supplemented by reference TRBV29-1 and TRBJ1-1, the full variable domain reads SAVISQKPSRDICQRGTSLTIQCQVDSQVTMMFWYRQQPGQSLTLIATANQGSEATYESGFVIDKFPISRPNLTFSTLTVSNMSPEDSSIYLCSAGWGTEAFFGQGTRLTVV.

The rearrangement uses TRBV4-3 and TRBJ1-3; D is unclear. The germline V gene has CDR1 LGHNA and CDR2 YSLEER. The CDR3 has 16 residues. The V end lost 1 base, the J end lost 0 bases, and 10 bases lay between the germline ends. This CDR3 reads CASSQGLADSGNTIYF. As DNA, the CDR3 is TGCGCCAGCAGCCAAGGGTTGGCTGACTCTGGAAACACCATATATTTT.

V and J are TRBV27 and TRBJ2-1; D ambiguous. Germline CDR1 is MNHEY and CDR2 is SMNVEV (reference sequence). There are 14 residues in the CDR3. Trimming cost V 2 bases and J 4 bases, with 9 bases left between them. CDR3 DNA sequence: TGTGCCAGCAGTTTAGAGCGCCGATACAATGAGCAGTTCTTC. The encoded protein is CASSLERRYNEQFF.

V and J are TRBV4-2 and TRBJ1-1, with 8 positions matching TRBD1. The CDR3 extends over 15 amino acids. Germline CDR1 reads LGHNA; CDR2 reads YNFKEQ. The V gene end was trimmed by 4 bases and the J gene end by 0 bases; junction bases not matched to a gene: 4. The CDR3 DNA follows: TGTGCCAGCAGCCGCGGACAGGGATTGAACACTGAAGCTTTCTTT. Translated, it gives CASSRGQGLNTEAFF.

This chain links TRBV4-1 with TRBJ1-2, with 10 nucleotides matching TRBD1. CDR3 length equals 18 residues. From germline, CDR1 is MGHRA and CDR2 YSYEKL. With 1 base clipped from V and 5 bases from J, the junction kept 13 bases outside the gene matches. The CDR3 region is CASSQVIPRDRGRYGYTF. CDR3 DNA sequence: TGCGCCAGCAGCCAAGTGATCCCCCGGGACAGGGGAAGATATGGCTACACCTTC.

The J gene is TRBJ1-2, the V gene TRBV6-1; TRBD1 is a possible D gene (6 bases). CDR1 is MNHNS and CDR2 is SASEGT in the germline V gene. CDR3 size: 14 residues. Trimming took 7 bases from V and 3 from J, leaving 15 bases between them. DNA for the CDR3: TGTGCCAGCAATTATCCGGGACAAGACTATGGCTACACCTTC. It yields the protein CASNYPGQDYGYTF.

This clone was counted between two and nine times. The V call is TRBV21-1, the J call TRBJ1-1. TRBV21-1 is a listed pseudogene. The CDR3 is 15 residues long. CDR3 sequence reads: CASSKEAEWNTEAFF. The CDR3 DNA reads as TGTGCCAGCAGCAAAGAGGCGGAATGGAACACTGAAGCTTTCTTT.

V is TRBV4-1 and J is TRBJ1-6; 8 bases agree with TRBD1. From germline, CDR1 is MGHRA and CDR2 YSYEKL. The CDR3 is made up of 15 amino acids. V lost 5 bases, J lost 9 bases, and 9 bases stayed unmatched. The DNA of the CDR3 is TGCGCCAGCAGCACCGGACAGGGTCGAATTTCACCCCTCCACTTT. This translates into CASSTGQGRISPLHF.

The CDR3: CASSVGLAGDNEQFF. CDR3 sequence (DNA): TGTGCCAGCAGCGTAGGACTAGCGGGGGACAATGAGCAGTTCTTC. The chain uses TRBV9 and TRBJ2-1; TRBD2 matches 12 bases. The CDR3 runs 15 residues. Germline V gives CDR1 SGDLS, CDR2 YYNGEE. The V and J ends lost 0 bases and 5 bases, in that order; junction bases with no gene match: 0.

The rearrangement joins TRBV30 to TRBJ1-2; D may be TRBD1 (6 bases). The ends were cut back, 0 bases at V and 5 bases at J, with 13 bases in the middle. Germline V gene sequence: CDR1 GTSNPN, CDR2 SVGIG (reference sequence). This CDR3 contains 14 residues. The chain's CDR3 is CAWSVRKGEYGYTF. DNA for the CDR3: TGTGCCTGGAGTGTACGTAAGGGGGAATATGGCTACACCTTC.

The chain recombines TRBV18 with TRBJ2-2; TRBD1 matches at 8 bases. Unmatched junction bases numbered 10, after V lost 3 bases and J lost 4 bases. This CDR3 is built from 17 residues. Germline loops: CDR1 KGHSH, CDR2 LQKENI. CDR3 sequence (DNA): TGTGCCAGCTCACCTAGGCAGGGGGCTTCGGGCACCGGGGAGCTGTTTTTT. Residues: CASSPRQGASGTGELFF.

The chain joins TRBV7-8 to TRBJ2-3, with 8 bases fitting TRBD1. The ends lost 2 bases at V and 5 bases at J; junction bases unmatched: 3. The CDR3 extends over 14 amino acids. Germline CDR1 SGHVS, CDR2 FQNEAQ. This chain's CDR3 is CASSLQGAGDTQYF. The CDR3 DNA sequence: TGTGCCAGCAGCTTACAGGGGGCAGGAGATACGCAGTATTTT.

Only one count was recorded for this clone. The chain recombines TRBV9 with TRBJ1-1; D may be TRBD1 (6 bases). V lost 5 bases to trimming and J lost 6 bases, with 20 bases between them. Germline assignment: CDR1 SGDLS and CDR2 YYNGEE. This CDR3 has 15 amino acids. The CDR3 DNA sequence: TGTGCCAGCAGTCCTAGGGGGGGGTTTGGGGCTGAAGCTTTCTTT. It specifies CASSPRGGFGAEAFF.

The CDR3 DNA reads as TGTGCCAGCAGCCCCGATAGCGGGGGGTCGAACACCGGGGAGCTGTTTTTT. Translated: CASSPDSGGSNTGELFF. The chain uses TRBV7-7 and TRBJ2-2, with 10 bases identical to TRBD2. Trimming cost V 5 bases and J 0 bases; bases outside gene matches: 6. The CDR3 sequence is 17 residues long. The germline V gene encodes CDR1 SSHAT and CDR2 FNYEAQ (reference sequence).

V usage is TRBV7-2 and J usage is TRBJ1-1, with 7 nucleotides matching TRBD1. CDR3 size: 14 residues. The ends lost 6 bases at V and 4 bases at J; junction bases unmatched: 8. Germline assignment: CDR1 SGHTA and CDR2 FQGNSA. In DNA, the CDR3 is TGTGCCAGCAGGGATACAGGGGCTACCACTGAAGCTTTCTTT. This translates into CASRDTGATTEAFF.

This clone has a count of ten or more. This sequence joins TRBV9 and TRBJ2-3; 7 nucleotides agree with TRBD2. Looked up from germline, CDR1 is SGDLS and CDR2 is YYNGEE. V gave up 4 bases and J gave up 2 bases; unmatched junction bases: 7. The CDR3 sequence is 15 residues long. The CDR3 region is CASSPRGDYTDTQYF. Written as DNA, the CDR3 is TGTGCCAGCAGCCCCCGGGGGGACTACACAGATACGCAGTATTTT.

The chain couples TRBV12-5 to TRBJ2-1; no firm D call. Trimming pared 8 bases from V and 1 base from J, leaving 9 bases between. The CDR3 spans 13 residues. Germline V gene sequence: CDR1 LGHNT, CDR2 FRNRAP. CDR3 bases: TGTGCTAGTCGGGTTGAATCCTACAATGAGCAGTTCTTC. This codes for CASRVESYNEQFF. Filled out from reference TRBV12-5 and TRBJ2-1, the complete variable domain reads DARVTQTPRHKVTEMGQEVTMRCQPILGHNTVFWYRQTMMQGLELLAYFRNRAPLDDSGMPKDRFSAEMPDATLATLKIQPSEPRDSAVYFCASRVESYNEQFFGPGTRLTVL.

This chain joins TRBV30 and TRBJ2-3, with 8 positions matching TRBD2. V shed 2 bases, J shed 8 bases, and the junction held 12 bases outside the gene matches. Germline loops: CDR1 GTSNPN, CDR2 SVGIG (reference sequence). The CDR3 runs to 15 residues. CDR3 protein: CAWSPSGGLVGTQYF. The DNA of the CDR3 is TGTGCCTGGAGTCCCTCGGGGGGGCTGGTTGGTACGCAGTATTTT.

V is TRBV9 and J is TRBJ2-2; TRBD1 aligns across 10 bases. The CDR3 runs 16 residues. CDR1 SGDLS and CDR2 YYNGEE come from the germline V gene. Germline trimming cut 1 base from V and 7 bases from J; bases unmatched to any gene: 7. The CDR3 reads CASSVKRTGGDGELFF. Written as DNA, the CDR3 is TGTGCCAGCAGCGTAAAACGGACAGGGGGGGACGGGGAGCTGTTTTTT.

This rearrangement joins TRBV28 to TRBJ1-2; perhaps TRBD1 as D (5 bases). The CDR3 is 12 residues long. The germline CDR1 and CDR2 sequences are MDHEN and SYDVKM. V lost 10 bases to trimming and J lost 7 bases, with 16 bases between them. The CDR3 DNA is TGTGCCACCATAGATTCAGGGTTTGGCTACACCTTC. Translation gives CATIDSGFGYTF.

The chain uses TRBV7-3 and TRBJ2-2; possible D gene TRBD2, 6 bases. V dropped 5 bases and J dropped 5 bases, with 12 bases sitting between them. Germline V gene lookup returns CDR1 SGHTA and CDR2 FQGTGA. The CDR3 has 14 amino acids. The CDR3 spells CASSRGGWTGELFF. As DNA, the CDR3 is TGTGCCAGCAGCCGGGGAGGATGGACCGGGGAGCTGTTTTTT.

The genes are TRBV11-3 and TRBJ1-1; D remains unclear. The germline V gene has CDR1 SGHNT and CDR2 YENEEA. The CDR3 is 13 residues long. The V end lost 1 base, the J end lost 1 base, and 4 bases lay between the germline ends. The CDR3 sequence: CASSLGGNTEAFF. Here the CDR3 DNA reads TGTGCCAGCAGCTTAGGAGGGAACACTGAAGCTTTCTTT.

The rearrangement uses TRBV7-3 and TRBJ2-5, with TRBD2 matching over 11 bases. Losses at the gene ends were 6 bases for V and 11 bases for J; bases not matched to a gene: 14. The CDR3 loop spans 15 amino acids. Germline V gives CDR1 SGHTA, CDR2 FQGTGA. The CDR3 protein is CASSSTTSGAGEQYF. CDR3 nucleotide sequence: TGTGCCAGCAGTTCTACGACTAGCGGGGCCGGGGAGCAGTACTTC.

CDR3 nucleotide sequence: TGTGCCAGCAGCTGGCTAGCAAGTGAGCAGTTCTTC. Its protein is CASSWLASEQFF. The rearrangement joins TRBV7-9 to TRBJ2-1; maybe TRBD2 (5 bases). Germline CDR1 and CDR2: SEHNR and FQNEAQ (reference sequence). This CDR3 has 12 residues. V lost 4 bases and J 9 bases, leaving 10 bases between the germline ends.

Notes on this clone: One end of the junction fails to match germline, which may point to a read error. The chain uses TRBV7-9 and TRBJ1-1; no clear D gene. CDR3 length: 11 residues. Germline V gene sequence: CDR1 SEHNR, CDR2 FQNEAQ (reference sequence). The CDR3 nucleotides read TGTGCCAGCGGCTTAGCAGCCCTAGCTTTCTTT. Translation gives CASGLAALAFF.

The chain employs TRBV7-2 and TRBJ1-1, with no clear D. CDR1 SGHTA and CDR2 FQGNSA come from the germline V gene. This CDR3 is built from 13 residues. Trimming pared 3 bases from V and 5 bases from J, leaving 10 bases between. The CDR3 DNA reads TGTGCCAGCAGCTTGCGGGGTAAAACTGAAGCTTTCTTT. This codes for CASSLRGKTEAFF. The full variable domain, its missing parts supplied by reference TRBV7-2 and TRBJ1-1, is GAGVSQSPSNKVTEKGKDVELRCDPISGHTALYWYRQSLGQGLEFLIYFQGNSAPDKSGLPSDRFSAERTGGSVSTLTIQRTQQEDSAVYLCASSLRGKTEAFFGQGTRLTVV.

The chain is built from TRBV7-2 and TRBJ1-4, with no clear D. The CDR3 contains 15 residues. V was clipped by 1 base and J by 5 bases, with 11 bases between them. The germline gives CDR1 SGHTA, CDR2 FQGNSA. CDR3 residues: CASSLVRADNEKLFF. CDR3 in DNA: TGTGCCAGCAGCTTAGTGAGGGCCGACAATGAAAAACTGTTTTTT.

CDR3 loop: CASSNPGGIDTQYF. Written as DNA, the CDR3 is TGTGCCAGCAGCAATCCCGGGGGGATAGATACGCAGTATTTT. V gene TRBV7-9 combines with J gene TRBJ2-3; 7 bases fit TRBD2. Germline trimming cut 5 bases from V and 5 bases from J; bases unmatched to any gene: 7. This CDR3 comprises 14 residues. Germline V gives CDR1 SEHNR, CDR2 FQNEAQ (reference sequence).

The chain is built from TRBV14 and TRBJ1-2; tentative D call: TRBD1 (6 bases). V was cut by 4 bases and J by 1 base, with 13 bases left in between. The CDR3 spans 15 residues. CDR1 is SGHDN, CDR2 FVKESK, per germline. The CDR3 coding sequence is TGTGCCAGCAGCCCATTGGGACAAAATAACTATGGCTACACCTTC. The encoded protein is CASSPLGQNNYGYTF.